This TCR beta chain stems from a study of high-grade serous ovarian cancer treatment subgroups. Clones were sequenced by immunoSEQ multiplex PCR, and TCRdb holds only the in-frame ones, with some missing. Among 5,800 or so clones listed, 70% were seen once. Tumor samples were obtained before definitive surgery or chemotherapy. Germline V gene lookup returns CDR1 SGHTA and CDR2 FQGNSA. The V segment lost 5 bases and the J segment 3 bases; nucleotides outside the gene matches: 10. This CDR3 is 16 amino acids long. This clone was counted once. The V call is TRBV7-2, the J call TRBJ1-3, with 7 bases identical to TRBD1. The receptor was derived from a human donor with high-grade serous ovarian cancer. Input material: tumor tissue. CDR3 sequence (DNA): TGTGCCAGCAGCGCCCTTGGACAGGCGGGTGGAAACACCATATATTTT. Encoded protein: CASSALGQAGGNTIYF.